This T cell receptor beta chain was obtained from a study of monozygotic twins with inflammatory bowel disease. Points from the study as a whole: The analysis yielded no support for one strong signal or clonotype associated with IBD. Between concordant and discordant twins, repertoire similarity failed to differ, a result that limited power may explain. Especially where disease activity was present, IBD patients had fewer clonotypes in common with others than healthy twins did. Patient repertoire variability may have increased through differing immunosuppressive treatments.

Concerning this clonotype: What it recognizes is unknown.

TCRdb reprocessed the 5' RACE reads; each CDR3 protein has one entry and no DNA is given. This sample contains about 210,000 distinct CDR3 sequences. Germline loops: CDR1 SGHRS, CDR2 YFSETQ. CDR3 size: 15 residues. This chain uses TRBV5-1 with TRBJ2-2; lacking DNA, the TRBD2 call made by TCRdb goes unchecked. What was sequenced was blood. The source is a human donor with ulcerative colitis or Crohn's disease, or a healthy co-twin of an affected twin (not recorded which). The CDR3 here is CASSGLAGSSGELFF.